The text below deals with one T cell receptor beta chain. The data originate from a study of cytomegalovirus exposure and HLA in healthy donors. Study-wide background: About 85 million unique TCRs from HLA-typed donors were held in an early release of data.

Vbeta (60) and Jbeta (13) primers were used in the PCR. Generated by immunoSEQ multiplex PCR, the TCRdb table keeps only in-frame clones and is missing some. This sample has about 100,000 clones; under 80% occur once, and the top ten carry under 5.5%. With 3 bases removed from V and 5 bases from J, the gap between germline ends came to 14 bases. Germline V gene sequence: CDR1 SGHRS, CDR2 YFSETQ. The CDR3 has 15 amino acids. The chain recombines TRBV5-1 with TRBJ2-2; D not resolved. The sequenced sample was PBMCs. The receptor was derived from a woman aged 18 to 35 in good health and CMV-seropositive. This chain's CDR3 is CASSSPVVLTGELFF. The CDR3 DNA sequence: TGCGCCAGCAGCTCCCCGGTGGTACTAACCGGGGAGCTGTTTTTT.